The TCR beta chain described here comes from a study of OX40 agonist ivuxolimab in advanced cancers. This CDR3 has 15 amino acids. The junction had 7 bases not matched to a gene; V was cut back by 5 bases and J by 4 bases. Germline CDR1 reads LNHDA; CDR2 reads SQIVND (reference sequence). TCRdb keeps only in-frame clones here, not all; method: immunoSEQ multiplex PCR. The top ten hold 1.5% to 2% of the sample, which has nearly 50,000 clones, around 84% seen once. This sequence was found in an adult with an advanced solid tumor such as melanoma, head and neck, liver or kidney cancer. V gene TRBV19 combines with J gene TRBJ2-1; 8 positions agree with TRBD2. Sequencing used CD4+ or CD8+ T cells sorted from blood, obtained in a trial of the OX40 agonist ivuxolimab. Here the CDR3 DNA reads TGTGCCAGTAGTGCCAAGCGGGAGAAGTACAATGAGCAGTTCTTC. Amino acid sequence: CASSAKREKYNEQFF.